In its sample, the clone carrying this TCR beta chain was seen a few times. CDR3 length: 15 residues. The V and J ends lost 1 base and 4 bases respectively, with 12 bases between them. Germline assignment: CDR1 MDHEN and CDR2 SYDVKM. Here immunoSEQ multiplex PCR was the method, and the copy in TCRdb shows in-frame clones only, minus some. The table has a few hundred thousand clones, roughly 87% seen once. This sample is part of a study of blood T cell repertoires in COVID-19. The sequencing input was peripheral blood. The chain is built from TRBV28 and TRBJ2-3, with D perhaps matching TRBD1 (6 bases). The sequence derives from a man aged 50-60 years with active or convalescent COVID-19. Written as DNA, the CDR3 is TGTGCCAGCAGTTTATCGGCAGGGGTGGCAGATACGCAGTATTTT. It codes for CASSLSAGVADTQYF. The whole variable domain, filled in from reference TRBV28 and TRBJ2-3, reads DVKVTQSSRYLVKRTGEKVFLECVQDMDHENMFWYRQDPGLGLRLIYFSYDVKMKEKGDIPEGYSVSREKKERFSLILESASTNQTSMYLCASSLSAGVADTQYFGPGTRLTVL.